What follows describes a single T cell receptor (beta chain). This entry comes from a study of blood T cell repertoires in COVID-19. Turning to the study itself: Specimens from acute and convalescent COVID-19 originated in the United States, Italy and Spain.

V gave up 4 bases and J gave up 10 bases; unmatched junction bases: 3. The CDR3 is 14 residues long. Germline assignment: CDR1 MGHRA and CDR2 YSYEKL. In the study's own analysis: How many nucleated cells were present was estimated from reference gene primer amplification. TCRdb's copy holds only in-frame clones and misses some; the assay was immunoSEQ multiplex PCR. That table gives V, J and clone size, and the DNA gave D and trimming. Among about 46,000 clones listed, approximately 85% were seen once. Sequenced material: peripheral blood. The chain links TRBV4-1 to TRBJ2-1, with 14 bases matching TRBD2. The sequence derives from a man in his 60s with acute or convalescent COVID-19. In DNA, the CDR3 is TGCGCCAGCAGCCTAGGACTAGCGGGAGGAGAGCAGTTCTTC. Its translation: CASSLGLAGGEQFF.